Following are 5 T cell receptor beta chains from one sample sequenced in a study of response to subunit inactivated influenza vaccine. One entry per CDR3 protein, called by TCRdb with MiXCR from the RT-PCR reads. This table has about 500,000 distinct CDR3 sequences, about 15% appearing once. Source: CD4+ T cells sorted from PBMCs, taken about 24 months after vaccination. Receptor source: a man between 50 and 69 years old who received an inactivated influenza vaccine.

J is TRBJ2-7 and V is TRBV12-3 or TRBV12-4, with 7 bases matching TRBD1. This CDR3 region has 13 residues. Trimming removed 8 bases from V and 2 bases from J; junction bases left unmatched: 6. The CDR3 region has the DNA TGTGCCAGCCGACAGGGATCTACCTACGAGCAGTACTTC. Translation gives CASRQGSTYEQYF.

V gene TRBV7-8 combines with J gene TRBJ2-2, with D unresolved. The germline CDR1 and CDR2 sequences are SGHVS and FQNEAQ. The V end lost 1 base, the J end lost 6 bases, and 6 bases lay between the germline ends. The CDR3 runs 13 residues. This CDR3 reads CASSLGSAGELFF. The CDR3 coding sequence is TGTGCCAGCAGCTTAGGTTCGGCCGGGGAGCTGTTTTTT.

V gene TRBV19 combines with J gene TRBJ2-5, with TRBD1 matching over 9 bases. The CDR3 runs 14 residues. Germline-derived CDR1 and CDR2 are LNHDA and SQIVND (reference sequence). The V gene end was trimmed by 7 bases and the J gene end by 5 bases; junction bases not matched to a gene: 8. The CDR3 DNA is TGTGCCAGTATGGGGGACAGGGTAACGGAGACCCAGTACTTC. It translates to CASMGDRVTETQYF.

In its sample, this clonotype was seen many times. V gene TRBV6-5 combines with J gene TRBJ2-2; no reliable D call. Germline V gives CDR1 MNHEY, CDR2 SVGAGI. The germline V and J ends were trimmed by 6 bases and 0 bases, with 2 bases remaining between them. The CDR3 runs 12 residues. CDR3 DNA sequence: TGTGCCAGCAGCTCGAACACCGGGGAGCTGTTTTTT. It encodes CASSSNTGELFF.

This clonotype was observed many times. The chain uses TRBV24-1 and TRBJ2-3; 7 bases are shared with TRBD1. Germline CDR1 reads KGHDR; CDR2 reads SFDVKD. The CDR3 runs to 16 residues. The ends lost 2 bases at V and 5 bases at J; junction bases unmatched: 9. Written as DNA, the CDR3 is TGTGCCACCAGTGATTCGGGACAGCAATTTCGAGATACGCAGTATTTT. This sequence encodes CATSDSGQQFRDTQYF.